These 24 T cell receptor beta chains were all obtained from the same sample, sequenced in a study of CD8+CD57+ T cells in acquired aplastic anemia. Investigators profiled TCR beta VDJ and CDR3 from genomic DNA template. TCRdb reprocessed the reads with MiXCR, giving one entry per CDR3 protein. The sample records a few hundred thousand distinct CDR3 sequences, approximately 60% being singletons. Sequenced: sorted CD4+, CD8+, or CD8+CD57+ T cells (not recorded which) from PBMCs. These receptors originate from a human donor in good health.

This clonotype was detected a few times. The chain links TRBV20-1 to TRBJ2-7; D is possibly TRBD1 or TRBD2 (5 bases each). V shed 2 bases and J shed 2 bases, with 10 bases lying between them. Germline V gene sequence: CDR1 DFQATT, CDR2 SNEGSKA (reference sequence). The CDR3 runs 13 residues. The CDR3 nucleotides are TGCAGTGCTAGACCGGGGCGTACCTACGAGCAGTACTTC. The encoded protein is CSARPGRTYEQYF.

This rearrangement joins TRBV20-1 to TRBJ2-5; D gene unclear. Looked up from germline, CDR1 is DFQATT and CDR2 is SNEGSKA (reference sequence). The CDR3 length is 10 residues. V lost 7 bases to trimming and J lost 5 bases, with 8 bases between them. Written as DNA, the CDR3 is TGCAGTGGCGTCAGGGAGACCCAGTACTTC. Translation: CSGVRETQYF.

The chain carries TRBV15 and TRBJ1-4; the match to TRBD1 covers 8 bases. After removal of 1 base from V and 8 bases from J, the junction contained 9 bases not matched to a gene. Germline CDR1 reads LNHNV; CDR2 reads YYDKDF (reference sequence). CDR3 size: 16 residues. The CDR3 nucleotides read TGTGCCACCAGCAGAGGATCAGGGGGCGCAGGGGAAAAACTGTTTTTT. Translated: CATSRGSGGAGEKLFF.

V gene TRBV10-3 combines with J gene TRBJ2-7; 8 nucleotides align to TRBD1. V was pared by 8 bases and J by 3 bases, with 9 bases of the junction left unmatched. In germline, CDR1 is ENHRY, CDR2 SYGVKD. The CDR3 length is 14 residues. The CDR3 here is CAIGATGVSYEQYF. The CDR3 bases are TGTGCCATCGGCGCGACAGGGGTGAGCTACGAGCAGTACTTC.

Concerning this clonotype itself: A much larger clone differs by one base, so this may be a read error. This chain connects TRBV5-5 to TRBJ2-3, with TRBD1 matching over 10 bases. This CDR3 has 20 residues. Germline CDR1 and CDR2: SGHKS and YYEKEE (reference sequence). CDR3 nucleotide sequence: TGTGCCAGCATCTTGGCGGTCCCAATACGGGGACAGGGGAAAACAGATACGCAGTATTTT. This encodes CASILAVPIRGQGKTDTQYF.

For this clonotype: The junction differs from germline at one of its ends, possibly a read error. The V and J genes are TRBV5-5 and TRBJ2-5; possible D gene TRBD1, 6 bases. The CDR3 sequence is 12 residues long. From germline, CDR1 is SGHKS and CDR2 YYEKEE (reference sequence). CDR3 sequence (DNA): TGTGCCAGCTCTTCAGGACAGCGACATACCGGCTTC. This codes for CASSSGQRHTGF.

The chain employs TRBV20-1 and TRBJ2-1; no firm D call. CDR1 is DFQATT and CDR2 is SNEGSKA in the germline V gene (reference sequence). The V end lost 6 bases, the J end lost 9 bases, and 12 bases lay between the germline ends. The CDR3 consists of 11 residues. The CDR3, as DNA: TGCAGTGCAAGAAGCAGCACTGAGCAGTTCTTC. Residues: CSARSSTEQFF.

At least ten counts were recorded for this clonotype. The J gene is TRBJ2-1, the V gene TRBV29-1, with D perhaps matching TRBD1 (6 bases). The length of the CDR3 is 13 residues. The V gene's germline CDR1 is SQVTM and CDR2 ANQGSEA. With 8 bases removed from V and 5 bases from J, the gap between germline ends came to 16 bases. CDR3: CSYGQYRNNEQFF. The CDR3 DNA sequence: TGCAGCTACGGACAGTACCGAAACAATGAGCAGTTCTTC.

The J gene is TRBJ2-1, the V gene TRBV19; D is unclear. The CDR3 length is 13 residues. Between the trimmed V and J ends, which lost 4 bases and 10 bases, there was a span of 14 bases. From germline, CDR1 is LNHDA and CDR2 SQIVND (reference sequence). The CDR3 sequence: CASSTTTLAEQFF. CDR3 DNA sequence: TGTGCCAGTAGTACCACGACACTCGCAGAGCAGTTCTTC.

This clonotype was observed a handful of times. CDR3 sequence: CASSSGGDIPQETQYF. CDR3 in DNA: TGTGCCAGCAGCTCGGGGGGGGACATCCCGCAAGAGACCCAGTACTTC. The rearrangement links TRBV7-2 to TRBJ2-5; 8 nucleotides agree with TRBD2. Germline V gives CDR1 SGHTA, CDR2 FQGNSA. V lost 4 bases and J lost 2; bases outside the gene matches: 9. This CDR3 contains 16 residues.

This chain uses TRBV10-3 with TRBJ2-5; weak D call: TRBD1 (5 bases). With 10 bases removed from V and 2 bases from J, the gap between germline ends came to 8 bases. The CDR3 runs to 11 residues. Germline V lookup: CDR1 ENHRY, CDR2 SYGVKD. The CDR3 DNA reads TGTGCCACAGGGATGCAAGAGACCCAGTACTTC. Encoded protein: CATGMQETQYF.

V and J are TRBV20-1 and TRBJ1-4, with 8 bases identical to TRBD1. This CDR3 comprises 14 residues. V was clipped by 3 bases and J by 3 bases; unmatched bases: 3. Germline V lookup: CDR1 DFQATT, CDR2 SNEGSKA (reference sequence). CDR3 region: CSASVTGANEKLFF. CDR3 sequence (DNA): TGCAGTGCTAGTGTGACAGGGGCTAATGAAAAACTGTTTTTT.

The V gene is TRBV5-1, the J gene TRBJ1-1, with TRBD1 matching over 7 bases. The CDR3 runs 13 residues. The V gene end was trimmed by 4 bases and the J gene end by 4 bases; junction bases not matched to a gene: 4. The V gene's germline CDR1 is SGHRS and CDR2 YFSETQ. CDR3: CASSPTGITEAFF. The DNA for the CDR3 is TGCGCCAGCAGCCCGACAGGGATCACTGAAGCTTTCTTT.

The rearrangement joins TRBV11-1 to TRBJ1-5; TRBD1 is a possible D gene (5 bases). This CDR3 contains 13 residues. Germline CDR1 is SGHAT and CDR2 is FQDESV (reference sequence). Deletions cut 5 bases from V and 11 bases from J, with 16 bases between. CDR3 in amino acids: CASSPGREETQHF. CDR3 bases: TGTGCCAGCAGCCCGGGACGGGAAGAGACCCAGCATTTT. Filled out from reference TRBV11-1 and TRBJ1-5, the complete variable domain reads EAEVAQSPRYKITEKSQAVAFWCDPISGHATLYWYRQILGQGPELLVQFQDESVVDDSQLPKDRFSAERLKGVDSTLKIQPAELGDSAMYLCASSPGREETQHFGDGTRLSIL.

This clonotype was counted between two and nine times. The rearrangement links TRBV4-2 to TRBJ1-5; no clear D gene. The CDR3 has 13 amino acids. Germline-derived CDR1 and CDR2 are LGHNA and YNFKEQ. V shed 0 bases and J shed 4 bases, with 4 bases lying between them. Here the CDR3 reads CASSQDRNQPQHF. For the CDR3, the DNA is TGTGCCAGCAGCCAAGATCGGAATCAGCCCCAGCATTTT.

This clonotype was observed at least ten times. CDR3 DNA sequence: TGTGCCAGTCGGCGGGCCCTATCCTACGAGCAGTACTTC. As protein: CASRRALSYEQYF. The chain uses TRBV19 and TRBJ2-7; tentative D call: TRBD2 (5 bases). V was cut by 8 bases and J by 1 base, with 12 bases left in between. The CDR3 is made up of 13 amino acids. In germline, CDR1 is LNHDA, CDR2 SQIVND (reference sequence).

This clonotype was recorded a few times. The rearrangement links TRBV24-1 to TRBJ2-3, with D possibly TRBD2 on 5 matching bases. The germline CDR1 and CDR2 sequences are KGHDR and SFDVKD. V lost 4 bases and J lost 0, with 10 bases in between. CDR3 length: 15 residues. CDR3: CATSDRRESTDTQYF. CDR3 bases: TGTGCCACCAGTGACCGACGGGAAAGCACAGATACGCAGTATTTT.

This clonotype was recorded many times. V is TRBV7-9 and J is TRBJ2-6; D is unclear. Trimming left V 2 bases short and J 4 bases short, with 15 bases between. The CDR3 loop spans 17 amino acids. From germline, CDR1 is SEHNR and CDR2 FQNEAQ (reference sequence). The CDR3 region has the DNA TGTGCCAGCAGCTTATTCTCGCGAGGAACCGGGGCCAACGTCCTGACTTTC. It specifies CASSLFSRGTGANVLTF.

There are many counts of this clonotype. The genes are TRBV14 and TRBJ1-4; no clear D. The V end lost 5 bases, the J end lost 4 bases, and 11 bases lay between the germline ends. The CDR3 runs 14 residues. From germline, CDR1 is SGHDN and CDR2 FVKESK. The DNA of the CDR3 is TGTGCCAGCAGCTTAAGACAAATTAATGAAAAACTGTTTTTT. Its protein product is CASSLRQINEKLFF. The full variable domain, completed using reference TRBV14 and TRBJ1-4, is EAGVTQFPSHSVIEKGQTVTLRCDPISGHDNLYWYRRVMGKEIKFLLHFVKESKQDESGMPNNRFLAERTGGTYSTLKVQPAELEDSGVYFCASSLRQINEKLFFGSGTQLSVL.

This clonotype came up many times. J is TRBJ2-7 and V is TRBV7-9; 9 bases map to TRBD1. V was pared by 5 bases and J by 0 bases, with 8 bases of the junction left unmatched. Germline CDR1 reads SEHNR; CDR2 reads FQNEAQ (reference sequence). This CDR3 comprises 16 residues. The CDR3 bases are TGTGCCAGCAGCCCTGGGACAGGGCCTTACTCCTACGAGCAGTACTTC. Protein product: CASSPGTGPYSYEQYF. Filled out from reference TRBV7-9 and TRBJ2-7, the complete variable domain reads DTGVSQNPRHKITKRGQNVTFRCDPISEHNRLYWYRQTLGQGPEFLTYFQNEAQLEKSRLLSDRFSAERPKGSFSTLEIQRTEQGDSAMYLCASSPGTGPYSYEQYFGPGTRLTVT.

Notes on this clonotype: A junction end diverges from the germline sequence, so it may reflect a read error. The chain uses TRBV20-1 and TRBJ1-2; D ambiguous. The CDR3 consists of 14 residues. Germline CDR1 and CDR2: DFQATT and SNEGSKA (reference sequence). CDR3 in DNA: TGCAGTGCTAGAGATGGGATATCTAACTATGGCCACACCTTC. It specifies CSARDGISNYGHTF.

The rearrangement links TRBV19 to TRBJ1-3, with 7 bases identical to TRBD1. The CDR3 consists of 16 residues. V shed 4 bases and J 0 bases; nucleotides not matched to a gene: 6. Germline-derived CDR1 and CDR2 are LNHDA and SQIVND (reference sequence). For the CDR3, the DNA is TGTGCCAGTAGTACCCGACAGGGCCTCTCTGGAAACACCATATATTTT. Residues: CASSTRQGLSGNTIYF.

V usage is TRBV19 and J usage is TRBJ1-4; 8 bases line up with TRBD1. The V and J ends lost 5 bases and 7 bases, in that order; junction bases with no gene match: 9. The CDR3 is made up of 15 amino acids. The germline V gene has CDR1 LNHDA and CDR2 SQIVND (reference sequence). The CDR3 sequence: CASSDRGAFGEKLFF. CDR3 nucleotide sequence: TGTGCCAGTAGTGACAGGGGCGCATTTGGTGAAAAACTGTTTTTT.

This clonotype was found a few times. The chain couples TRBV20-1 to TRBJ1-5; tentative D call: TRBD1 (6 bases). There are 14 residues in the CDR3. The germline gives CDR1 DFQATT, CDR2 SNEGSKA (reference sequence). V lost 6 bases to trimming and J lost 7 bases, with 19 bases between them. CDR3 bases: TGCAGTGCCCCTGGGGGCTCAGAATCACAGCCCCAGCATTTT. Residues: CSAPGGSESQPQHF.